This TCR beta chain was retrieved from a study of cytomegalovirus exposure and HLA in healthy donors. Germline lookup yields CDR1 SGHAT and CDR2 FQNNGV. This CDR3 has 16 residues. V lost 4 bases and J 5 bases, leaving 20 bases between the germline ends. Clones were read by immunoSEQ multiplex PCR, and TCRdb kept only the in-frame ones, dropping some. Of more than 55,000 clones listed, 89% are singletons. Comments on this clone: The antigen remains undetermined.

Regarding the study as a whole: Both high specificity and high sensitivity reportedly marked the classifier's diagnosis of cytomegalovirus status. Most TCR sequences were seen very rarely across donors, but some public TCRs occurred in many. The study designated over 150 TCR beta chains cytomegalovirus-associated.

The TCR comes from a woman between 18 and 29 years old in good health and CMV-seronegative. Material: PBMCs. V and J are TRBV11-2 and TRBJ2-5; perhaps TRBD1 as D (6 bases). The CDR3 bases are TGTGCCAGCAGCTCCCCCGGGACAAACTACCGGGAGACCCAGTACTTC. This codes for CASSSPGTNYRETQYF.